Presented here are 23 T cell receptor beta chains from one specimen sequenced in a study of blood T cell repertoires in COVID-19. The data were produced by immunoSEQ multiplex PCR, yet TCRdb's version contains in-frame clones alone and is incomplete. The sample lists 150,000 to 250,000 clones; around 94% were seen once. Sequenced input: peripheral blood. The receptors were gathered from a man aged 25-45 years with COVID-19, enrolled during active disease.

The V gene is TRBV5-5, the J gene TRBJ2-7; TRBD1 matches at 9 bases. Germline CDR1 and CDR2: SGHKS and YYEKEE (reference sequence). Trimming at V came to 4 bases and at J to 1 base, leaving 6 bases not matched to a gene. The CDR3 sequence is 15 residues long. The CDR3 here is CASSPRTGVSYEQYF. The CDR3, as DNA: TGTGCCAGCAGCCCCCGGACAGGGGTGTCCTACGAGCAGTACTTC. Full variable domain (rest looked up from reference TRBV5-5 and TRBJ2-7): DAGVTQSPTHLIKTRGQQVTLRCSPISGHKSVSWYQQVLGQGPQFIFQYYEKEERGRGNFPDRFSARQFPNYSSELNVNALLLGDSALYLCASSPRTGVSYEQYFGPGTRLTVT.

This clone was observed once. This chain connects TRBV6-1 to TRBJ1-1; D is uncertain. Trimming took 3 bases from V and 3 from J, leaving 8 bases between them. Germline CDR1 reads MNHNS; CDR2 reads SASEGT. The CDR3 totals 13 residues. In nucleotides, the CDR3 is TGTGCCAGCAGTGATAGACAATACACTGAAGCTTTCTTT. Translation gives CASSDRQYTEAFF.

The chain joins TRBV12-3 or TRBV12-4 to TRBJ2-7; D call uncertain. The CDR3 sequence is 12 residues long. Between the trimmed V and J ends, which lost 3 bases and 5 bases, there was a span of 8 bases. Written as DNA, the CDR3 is TGTGCCAGCAGTTTTGTTGAGGACGAGCAGTACTTC. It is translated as CASSFVEDEQYF.

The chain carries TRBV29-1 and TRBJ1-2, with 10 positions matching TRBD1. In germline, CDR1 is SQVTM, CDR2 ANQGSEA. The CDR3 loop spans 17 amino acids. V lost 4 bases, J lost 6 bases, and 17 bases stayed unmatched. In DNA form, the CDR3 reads TGCAGCGTTGGACCGGGACAGGGGTTCTCGCTAGGGGATGGCTACACCTTC. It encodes CSVGPGQGFSLGDGYTF.

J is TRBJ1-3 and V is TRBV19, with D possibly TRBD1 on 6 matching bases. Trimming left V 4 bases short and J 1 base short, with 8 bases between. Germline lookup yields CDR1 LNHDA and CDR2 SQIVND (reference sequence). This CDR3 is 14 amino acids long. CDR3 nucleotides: TGTGCCAGTAGTAGAACAGGGTCTGGAAACACCATATATTTT. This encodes CASSRTGSGNTIYF.

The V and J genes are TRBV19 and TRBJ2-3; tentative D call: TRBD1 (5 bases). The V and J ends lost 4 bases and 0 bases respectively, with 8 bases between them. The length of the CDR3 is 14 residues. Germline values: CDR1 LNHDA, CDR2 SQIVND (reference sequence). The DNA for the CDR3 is TGTGCCAGTAGTAAGACAGTTAGCACAGATACGCAGTATTTT. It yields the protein CASSKTVSTDTQYF.

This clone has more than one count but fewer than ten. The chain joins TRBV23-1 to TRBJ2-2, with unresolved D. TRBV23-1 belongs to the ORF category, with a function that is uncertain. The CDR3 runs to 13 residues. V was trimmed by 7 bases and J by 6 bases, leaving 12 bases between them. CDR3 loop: CASKPSQPGELFF. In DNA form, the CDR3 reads TGCGCCAGCAAGCCCTCACAGCCCGGGGAGCTGTTTTTT.

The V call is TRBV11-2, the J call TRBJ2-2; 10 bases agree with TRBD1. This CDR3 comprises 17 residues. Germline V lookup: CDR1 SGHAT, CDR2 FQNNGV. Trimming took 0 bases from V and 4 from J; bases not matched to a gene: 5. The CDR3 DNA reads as TGTGCCAGCAGCTTAGAGGGACAGGGGCGGAGCACCGGGGAGCTGTTTTTT. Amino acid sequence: CASSLEGQGRSTGELFF.

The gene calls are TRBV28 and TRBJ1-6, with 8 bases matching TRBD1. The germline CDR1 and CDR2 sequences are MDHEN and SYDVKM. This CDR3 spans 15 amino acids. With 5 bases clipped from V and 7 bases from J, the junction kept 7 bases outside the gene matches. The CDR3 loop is CASSTGQGPNSPLHF. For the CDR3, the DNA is TGTGCCAGCAGTACCGGACAGGGACCGAATTCACCCCTCCACTTT.

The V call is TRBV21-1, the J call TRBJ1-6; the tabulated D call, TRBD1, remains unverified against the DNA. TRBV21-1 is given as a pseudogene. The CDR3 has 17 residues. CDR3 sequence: CASSPTGHSSYNSPLHF. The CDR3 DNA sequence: TGTGCCAGCAGCCCAACGGGACACAGCTCCTATAATTCACCCCTCCACTTT.

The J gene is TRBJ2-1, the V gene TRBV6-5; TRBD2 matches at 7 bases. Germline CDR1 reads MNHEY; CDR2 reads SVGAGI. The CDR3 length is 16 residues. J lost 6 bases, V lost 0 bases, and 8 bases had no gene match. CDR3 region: CASSYSSGLAGNEQFF. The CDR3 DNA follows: TGTGCCAGCAGTTACTCGTCTGGTTTAGCGGGCAATGAGCAGTTCTTC.

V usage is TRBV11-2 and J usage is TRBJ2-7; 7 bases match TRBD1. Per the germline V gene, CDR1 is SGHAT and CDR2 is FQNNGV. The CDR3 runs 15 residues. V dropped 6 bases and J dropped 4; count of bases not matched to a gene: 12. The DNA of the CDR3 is TGTGCCAGCAGGTTGGGCAGACAGGGCGCTTACGAGCAGTACTTC. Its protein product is CASRLGRQGAYEQYF.

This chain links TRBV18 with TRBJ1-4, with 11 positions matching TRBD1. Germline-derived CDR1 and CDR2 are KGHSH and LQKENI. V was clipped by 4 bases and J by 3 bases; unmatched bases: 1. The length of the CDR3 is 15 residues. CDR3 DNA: TGTGCCAGCTCACGGACAGGGGGCTCTAATGAAAAACTGTTTTTT. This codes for CASSRTGGSNEKLFF. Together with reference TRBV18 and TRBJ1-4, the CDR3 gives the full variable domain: NAGVMQNPRHLVRRRGQEARLRCSPMKGHSHVYWYRQLPEEGLKFMVYLQKENIIDESGMPKERFSAEFPKEGPSILRIQQVVRGDSAAYFCASSRTGGSNEKLFFGSGTQLSVL.

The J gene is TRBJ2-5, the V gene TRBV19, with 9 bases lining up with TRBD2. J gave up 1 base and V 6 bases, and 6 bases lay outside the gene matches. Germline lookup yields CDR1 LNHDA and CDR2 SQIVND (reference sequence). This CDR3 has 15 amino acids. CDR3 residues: CASRGTSKIQETQYF. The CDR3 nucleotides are TGTGCCAGTAGAGGGACTAGCAAAATCCAAGAGACCCAGTACTTC. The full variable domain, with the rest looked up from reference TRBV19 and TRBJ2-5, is DGGITQSPKYLFRKEGQNVTLSCEQNLNHDAMYWYRQDPGQGLRLIYYSQIVNDFQKGDIAEGYSVSREKKESFPLTVTSAQKNPTAFYLCASRGTSKIQETQYFGPGTRLLVL.

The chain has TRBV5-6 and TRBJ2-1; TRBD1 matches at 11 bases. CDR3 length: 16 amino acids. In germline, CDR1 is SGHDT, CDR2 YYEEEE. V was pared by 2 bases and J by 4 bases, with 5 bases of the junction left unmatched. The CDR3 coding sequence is TGTGCCAGCAGCTTTTTTGGGACAGGGGGGTACAATGAGCAGTTCTTC. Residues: CASSFFGTGGYNEQFF.

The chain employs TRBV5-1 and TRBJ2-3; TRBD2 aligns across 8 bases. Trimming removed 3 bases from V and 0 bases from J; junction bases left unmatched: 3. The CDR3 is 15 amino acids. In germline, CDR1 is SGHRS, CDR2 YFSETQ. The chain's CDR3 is CASSSAGGSTDTQYF. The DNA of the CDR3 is TGCGCCAGCAGCTCTGCGGGGGGAAGCACAGATACGCAGTATTTT.

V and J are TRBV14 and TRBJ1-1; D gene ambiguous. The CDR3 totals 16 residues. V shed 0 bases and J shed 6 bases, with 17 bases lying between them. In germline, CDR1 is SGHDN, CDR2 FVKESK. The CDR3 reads CASSQEWAARQAEAFF. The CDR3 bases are TGTGCCAGCAGCCAAGAATGGGCAGCCAGGCAGGCTGAAGCTTTCTTT.

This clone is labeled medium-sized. The CDR3 loop reads CASSEAGPNTGELFF. The CDR3 coding sequence is TGTGCCAGCAGTGAAGCGGGGCCGAACACCGGGGAGCTGTTTTTT. The chain joins TRBV2 to TRBJ2-2, with D possibly being TRBD1 (5 bases). V lost 0 bases and J 0 bases, leaving 5 bases between the germline ends. This CDR3 has 15 residues. CDR1 is SNHLY and CDR2 is FYNNEI in the germline V gene. The variable domain in full, completed from reference TRBV2 and TRBJ2-2, reads EPEVTQTPSHQVTQMGQEVILRCVPISNHLYFYWYRQILGQKVEFLVSFYNNEISEKSEIFDDQFSVERPDGSNFTLKIRSTKLEDSAMYFCASSEAGPNTGELFFGEGSRLTVL.

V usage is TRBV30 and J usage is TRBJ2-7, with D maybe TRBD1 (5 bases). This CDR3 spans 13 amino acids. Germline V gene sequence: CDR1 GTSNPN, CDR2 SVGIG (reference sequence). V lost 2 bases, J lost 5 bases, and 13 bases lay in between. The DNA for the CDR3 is TGTGCCTGGAGTTTGGCAGGGATCCACGAGCAGTACTTC. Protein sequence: CAWSLAGIHEQYF. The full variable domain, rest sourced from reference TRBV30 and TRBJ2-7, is SQTIHQWPATLVQPVGSPLSLECTVEGTSNPNLYWYRQAAGRGLQLLFYSVGIGQISSEVPQNLSASRPQDRQFILSSKKLLLSDSGFYLCAWSLAGIHEQYFGPGTRLTVT.

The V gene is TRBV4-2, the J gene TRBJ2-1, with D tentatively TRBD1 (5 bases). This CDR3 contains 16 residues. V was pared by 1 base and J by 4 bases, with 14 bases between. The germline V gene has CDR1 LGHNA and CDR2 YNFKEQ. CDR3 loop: CASSQVGARDYNEQFF. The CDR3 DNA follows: TGTGCCAGCAGCCAAGTAGGAGCCAGGGATTACAATGAGCAGTTCTTC.

CDR3 residues: CASSSGAAETQYF. CDR3 nucleotides: TGTGCCAGCAGTTCTGGGGCGGCAGAGACCCAGTACTTC. The chain recombines TRBV6-5 with TRBJ2-5, with D perhaps matching TRBD1 (5 bases). The CDR3 consists of 13 residues. Germline lookup yields CDR1 MNHEY and CDR2 SVGAGI. Trimming stripped 4 bases from V and 4 bases from J, with 10 bases between.

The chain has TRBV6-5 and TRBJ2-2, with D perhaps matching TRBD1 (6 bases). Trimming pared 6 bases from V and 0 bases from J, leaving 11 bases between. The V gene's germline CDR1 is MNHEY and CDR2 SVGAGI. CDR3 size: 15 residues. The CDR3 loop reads CASRPGATNTGELFF. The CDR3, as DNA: TGTGCCAGCAGGCCAGGGGCCACGAACACCGGGGAGCTGTTTTTT.

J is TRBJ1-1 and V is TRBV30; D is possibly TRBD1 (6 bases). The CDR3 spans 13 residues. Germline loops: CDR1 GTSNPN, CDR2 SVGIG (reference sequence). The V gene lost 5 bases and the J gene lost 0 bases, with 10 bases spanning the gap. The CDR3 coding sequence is TGTGCCTGGGTCCGGGACATGAACACTGAAGCTTTCTTT. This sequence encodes CAWVRDMNTEAFF.